The 11 T cell receptor beta chains below all came from one sample that was sequenced in a study of control samples from healthy donors and cancer patients. Clones were read by immunoSEQ multiplex PCR, and TCRdb kept only the in-frame ones, dropping some. In the table there are about 410,000 clones, 75% to 95% of which are singletons. The sample was PBMCs. The source of these receptors is a man aged 35-49 years with head and neck cancer.

CDR3 amino acids: CASSQDSGGPNYGYTF. The CDR3 bases are TGCGCCAGCAGCCAAGATTCAGGAGGGCCAAACTATGGCTACACCTTC. The chain carries TRBV4-3 and TRBJ1-2; D unclear. Trimming removed 0 bases at V and 2 bases at J, with 13 bases between. Per the germline V gene, CDR1 is LGHNA and CDR2 is YSLEER. The CDR3 is 16 amino acids.

The J gene is TRBJ1-4, the V gene TRBV15; a possible D gene is TRBD1 (5 bases). CDR3 size: 15 residues. CDR1 and CDR2 (germline): LNHNV, YYDKDF (reference sequence). V dropped 5 bases and J dropped 4 bases, with 14 bases sitting between them. The CDR3 nucleotides are TGTGCCACCAGCTTAAGACAGAGTGTTAATGAAAAACTGTTTTTT. Amino acids: CATSLRQSVNEKLFF.

V gene TRBV27 combines with J gene TRBJ1-2, with D uncertain. The germline V gene has CDR1 MNHEY and CDR2 SMNVEV (reference sequence). Trimming shortened V by 3 bases and J by 0 bases, and 8 bases separated the two germline ends. The CDR3 is made up of 14 amino acids. The CDR3 protein is CASSFKSTNYGYTF. The CDR3 region has the DNA TGTGCCAGCAGTTTCAAGAGCACTAACTATGGCTACACCTTC.

This sequence joins TRBV24-1 and TRBJ2-1; 12 bases are a match to TRBD2. CDR1 is KGHDR, CDR2 SFDVKD, per germline. The CDR3 covers 15 residues. J lost 9 bases, V lost 5 bases, and 7 bases had no gene match. The DNA of the CDR3 is TGTGCCACCAGTGGTCCTAGCGGGAGGGCCGGTGAGCAGTTCTTC. This translates into CATSGPSGRAGEQFF.

V usage is TRBV7-2 and J usage is TRBJ2-1, with a possible D match to TRBD2 (6 bases). The V gene's germline CDR1 is SGHTA and CDR2 FQGNSA. The CDR3 runs 14 residues. V lost 0 bases, J lost 9 bases, and 12 bases lay in between. This CDR3 reads CASSLAIAVGEQFF. CDR3 DNA: TGTGCCAGCAGCTTAGCGATAGCGGTTGGTGAGCAGTTCTTC.

The chain employs TRBV18 and TRBJ2-1, with 14 positions matching TRBD2. This CDR3 spans 16 amino acids. With 6 bases clipped from V and 10 bases from J, the junction kept 11 bases outside the gene matches. Germline values: CDR1 KGHSH, CDR2 LQKENI. CDR3 in amino acids: CASSPNPGLAGVEQFF. DNA for the CDR3: TGTGCCAGCTCCCCTAATCCGGGACTAGCGGGAGTCGAGCAGTTCTTC.

This sequence joins TRBV5-6 and TRBJ2-5, with D perhaps assigned TRBD1 or TRBD2 (5 bases each). The CDR3 covers 14 residues. Trimming removed 1 base at V and 5 bases at J, with 12 bases between. The germline gives CDR1 SGHDT, CDR2 YYEEEE. The CDR3 nucleotides read TGTGCCAGCAGCTTGAGGGGAGATCCGGAGACCCAGTACTTC. It translates to CASSLRGDPETQYF.

This clone occurred once. The rearrangement joins TRBV5-1 to TRBJ1-5; TRBD1 agrees at 10 bases. J lost 4 bases, V lost 4 bases, and 2 bases had no gene match. The CDR3 consists of 14 residues. The germline CDR1 and CDR2 sequences are SGHRS and YFSETQ. The CDR3 reads CASSRTGGNQPQHF. The DNA for the CDR3 is TGCGCCAGCAGCCGGACAGGGGGAAATCAGCCCCAGCATTTT. The whole variable domain, filled in from reference TRBV5-1 and TRBJ1-5, reads KAGVTQTPRYLIKTRGQQVTLSCSPISGHRSVSWYQQTPGQGLQFLFEYFSETQRNKGNFPGRFSGRQFSNSRSEMNVSTLELGDSALYLCASSRTGGNQPQHFGDGTRLSIL.

The gene calls are TRBV28 and TRBJ1-2; 7 nucleotides line up with TRBD1. From germline, CDR1 is MDHEN and CDR2 SYDVKM. The junction had 13 bases not matched to a gene; V was cut back by 2 bases and J by 4 bases. This CDR3 region has 17 residues. The DNA for the CDR3 is TGTGCCAGCAGTTTAATGGGACAGCTTCCCGGCGGCTATGGCTACACCTTC. The encoded protein is CASSLMGQLPGGYGYTF.

The CDR3 coding sequence is TGTGCCAGCAGCTTTAAGGGGACAGGCCTCATGAACACTGAAGCTTTCTTT. This encodes CASSFKGTGLMNTEAFF. This chain links TRBV7-2 with TRBJ1-1, with TRBD1 matching 8 bases. Trimming cost V 3 bases and J 0 bases; bases outside gene matches: 9. CDR3 length: 17 residues. Germline V gene data show CDR1 as SGHTA and CDR2 as FQGNSA.

The chain couples TRBV12-2 to TRBJ1-2. TRBV12-2 is assigned pseudogene status. This CDR3 is 14 amino acids long. The CDR3 here is CASRLAVGLSGYTF. The CDR3 DNA is TGTGCAAGTCGCTTAGCGGTAGGGTTGTCTGGCTACACCTTC.